The T cell receptor (beta chain) described here comes from a study of T cell repertoires in cytomegalovirus infection. Study overall: The public TCR beta signatures pointed to both CMV infection and matching HLA type.

Germline trimming cut 0 bases from V and 8 bases from J; bases unmatched to any gene: 5. The CDR3 consists of 15 residues. Germline lookup yields CDR1 SGDLS and CDR2 YYNGEE. MiXCR, applied by TCRdb to the reads, yields one record per CDR3 protein. The repertoire holds 150,000 to 200,000 distinct CDR3 sequences, with 28% as singletons. J is TRBJ2-1 and V is TRBV9, with 10 bases fitting TRBD1. This receptor was taken from a human donor in good health (CMV status not recorded). Some clones in this sample may be carry-over from other donors' samples. The specimen sequenced was PBMCs. The CDR3 nucleotides read TGTGCCAGCAGCGTAGCTGGGGACAGGGGAGATGAGCAGTTCTTC. Its protein product is CASSVAGDRGDEQFF.